Listed below are T cell receptor beta chains from one sample, sequenced in a study of blood T cell repertoires in COVID-19. The assay was immunoSEQ multiplex PCR, and TCRdb's table has in-frame clones only and misses some. The table lists some 140,000 clones, 60% to 80% of them singletons. The sample taken for sequencing was peripheral blood. Receptors originate from a man aged 55 to 70 who had recovered from COVID-19. Each CDR3 is given with its conserved first and last residue. A D gene is named only where the DNA matches it firmly. For some rows the clone size is stated as once, few or many, or as a class when expanded; others skip it.

>TRBJ1-2|-|-|TRBV7-9
CASSPLGLGYTF
TGTGCCAGCAGCCCCCTGGGACTGGGCTACACCTTC
>TRBJ2-2|-|many|TRBV3-1/TRBV3-2
CASSQEQGGQSTGELFF
TGTGCCAGCAGCCAAGAGCAAGGTGGACAGTCCACCGGGGAGCTGTTTTTT
>TRBJ2-7|TRBD2|-|TRBV27
CASRPGRLAGPYEQYF
TGTGCCAGCCGCCCCGGACGGCTAGCGGGCCCCTACGAGCAGTACTTC
>TRBJ2-7|-|-|TRBV28
CASAAPPRGTYEQYF
TGTGCCAGCGCGGCTCCGCCTAGGGGTACCTACGAGCAGTACTTC
>TRBJ2-6|-|-|TRBV23-1
CASSQRGRTPSSGANVLTF
TGCGCCAGCAGTCAACGTGGGCGCACCCCCAGCTCTGGGGCCAACGTCCTGACTTTC
>TRBJ2-3|-|-|TRBV28
CASSLIGGPDTQYF
TGTGCCAGCAGTTTGATCGGGGGGCCAGATACGCAGTATTTT
>TRBJ2-4|-|-|TRBV16
CASSQPDTKADIQYF
TGTGCCAGCAGCCAACCGGACACAAAGGCGGACATTCAGTACTTC
>TRBJ2-5|-|-|TRBV15
CATSRELVGQETQYF
TGTGCCACCAGCAGAGAGCTAGTCGGCCAAGAGACCCAGTACTTC
>TRBJ2-5|-|-|TRBV6-2/TRBV6-3
CASSYERGGLVETQYF
TGTGCCAGCAGTTACGAGCGCGGGGGCCTGGTAGAGACCCAGTACTTC
>TRBJ1-2|-|-|TRBV28
CASSLGQYRGYTF
TGTGCCAGCAGTTTAGGACAGTATCGCGGCTACACCTTC
>TRBJ1-5|-|-|TRBV19
CASSTRQWGSNQPQHF
TGTGCCAGTAGTACAAGACAGTGGGGAAGCAATCAGCCCCAGCATTTT
>TRBJ1-4|-|-|TRBV2
CASREGRGGEKLFF
TGTGCCAGCAGGGAAGGCAGGGGCGGCGAAAAACTGTTTTTT
>TRBJ2-2|-|-|TRBV9
CASNGISGTGELFF
TGTGCCAGCAACGGCATTTCGGGGACCGGGGAGCTGTTTTTT
>TRBJ2-1|-|few|TRBV30
CAWDFEGEQFF
TGTGCCTGGGACTTTGAGGGTGAGCAGTTCTTC
>TRBJ1-1|-|-|TRBV7-6
CASSLYPEMNTEAFF
TGTGCCAGCAGCTTATATCCGGAGATGAACACTGAAGCTTTCTTT
>TRBJ2-7|-|-|TRBV3-1/TRBV3-2
CASSQDLVYEQYF
TGTGCCAGCAGCCAAGATCTTGTCTACGAGCAGTACTTC